This T cell receptor beta chain derives from a study of T cell responses to AZD1222 COVID-19 vaccine. Study-level results: In all cases, repertoires were sampled only after the peak T cell response. Researchers report vaccine-associated CD4 TCRs spanning spike, with dominance at 160-218 and 743-854. Nearly half of unique spike-specific TCRs reportedly avoided B.1.351 and B.1.1.7 mutated regions.

The J segment lost 7 bases and the V segment lost 3 bases, leaving 11 bases of the junction unmatched. Germline V CDR1 and CDR2: SGDLS, YYNGEE. The CDR3 sequence is 16 residues long. Concerning this clone: Antigen unknown.

Second doses were pooled across both intervals (about 4 or about 12 weeks). The repertoire was sequenced with immunoSEQ multiplex PCR; TCRdb's copy has only in-frame clones and lacks some. The sample has tens of thousands of clones, more than 70% seen once. The chain recombines TRBV9 with TRBJ1-5, with TRBD1 matching over 9 bases. Material: peripheral blood, obtained 28 days after the second AZD1222 dose. The receptor was isolated from an adult who received the AZD1222 COVID-19 vaccine. The CDR3 sequence is CASSGGQGEWRQPQHF. In DNA, the CDR3 is TGTGCCAGCAGCGGGGGACAGGGAGAATGGCGACAGCCCCAGCATTTT.